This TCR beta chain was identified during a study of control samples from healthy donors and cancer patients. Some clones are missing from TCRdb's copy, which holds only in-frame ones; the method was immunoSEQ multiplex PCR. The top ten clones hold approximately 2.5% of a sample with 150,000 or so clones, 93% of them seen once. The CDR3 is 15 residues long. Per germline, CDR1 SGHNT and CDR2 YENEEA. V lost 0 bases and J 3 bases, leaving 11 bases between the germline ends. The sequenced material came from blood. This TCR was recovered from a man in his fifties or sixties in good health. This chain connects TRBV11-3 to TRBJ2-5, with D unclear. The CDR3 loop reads CASSLEGSGKETQYF. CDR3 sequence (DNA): TGTGCCAGCAGCTTAGAGGGATCAGGAAAAGAGACCCAGTACTTC.